This T cell receptor (beta chain) was obtained from a study of T cell changes during pregnancy in multiple sclerosis. Data came from immunoSEQ multiplex PCR; TCRdb stores just in-frame clones and leaves some out. The sample records about 52,000 clones, about 92% being singletons. This material consisted of CD4+ T cells from peripheral blood mononuclear cells, taken before pregnancy. The sequence came from a female donor with multiple sclerosis, enrolled in a pregnancy study.

The CDR3 DNA reads as TGTGCCAGTAGGAAGACTAGCGGGCGATACAATGAGCAGTTCTTC. The encoded protein is CASRKTSGRYNEQFF. The genes are TRBV19 and TRBJ2-1; 10 positions agree with TRBD2. Germline V lookup: CDR1 LNHDA, CDR2 SQIVND (reference sequence). This CDR3 spans 15 amino acids. After removal of 6 bases from V and 4 bases from J, the junction contained 6 bases not matched to a gene. The full variable domain, its missing parts supplied by reference TRBV19 and TRBJ2-1, is DGGITQSPKYLFRKEGQNVTLSCEQNLNHDAMYWYRQDPGQGLRLIYYSQIVNDFQKGDIAEGYSVSREKKESFPLTVTSAQKNPTAFYLCASRKTSGRYNEQFFGPGTRLTVL.